The 11 T cell receptor beta chains given below trace back to one sample, sequenced in a study of cytomegalovirus exposure and HLA in healthy donors. PCR primers comprised 60 Vbeta and 13 Jbeta primers. Assay: immunoSEQ multiplex PCR; the TCRdb copy retains only in-frame clones and omits some. The sample contains around 150,000 clones, around 80% of which appear only once. The sequencing input was PBMCs. These receptors all come from a male donor in good health and CMV-seropositive.

The chain uses TRBV19 and TRBJ2-1; unclear D gene. CDR1 and CDR2 from the germline V gene are LNHDA and SQIVND (reference sequence). V gave up 6 bases and J gave up 4 bases, with 19 bases separating them. CDR3 length equals 16 residues. CDR3 sequence reads: CASRKAGAEKYNEQFF. The DNA of the CDR3 is TGTGCCAGTAGGAAGGCCGGAGCCGAAAAATACAATGAGCAGTTCTTC.

V gene TRBV7-2 combines with J gene TRBJ2-7, with D possibly TRBD2 on 5 matching bases. The CDR3 is made up of 13 amino acids. CDR1 SGHTA and CDR2 FQGNSA come from the germline V gene. V lost 5 bases and J lost 4, with 12 bases in between. The CDR3 reads CASSVGLVYEQYF. CDR3 bases: TGTGCCAGCAGCGTCGGACTGGTTTACGAGCAGTACTTC.

This sequence joins TRBV29-1 and TRBJ1-2; D not certain. Germline CDR1 and CDR2: SQVTM and ANQGSEA. The ends were cut back, 0 bases at V and 4 bases at J, with 12 bases in the middle. This CDR3 has 14 amino acids. CDR3 DNA sequence: TGCAGCGTTGAAGATGGAGACGGATTCTATGGCTACACCTTC. Translated: CSVEDGDGFYGYTF. Combining the CDR3 with reference TRBV29-1 and TRBJ1-2 gives the whole variable domain SAVISQKPSRDICQRGTSLTIQCQVDSQVTMMFWYRQQPGQSLTLIATANQGSEATYESGFVIDKFPISRPNLTFSTLTVSNMSPEDSSIYLCSVEDGDGFYGYTFGSGTRLTVV.

This clone was picked up one time. This chain uses TRBV18 with TRBJ2-7; no clear D. Trimming shortened V by 0 bases and J by 4 bases, and 7 bases separated the two germline ends. The V gene's germline CDR1 is KGHSH and CDR2 LQKENI. There are 13 residues in the CDR3. CDR3 in amino acids: CASSPPAVYEQYF. The CDR3 DNA follows: TGTGCCAGCTCACCACCGGCGGTTTACGAGCAGTACTTC. Full variable domain (remainder filled in from reference TRBV18 and TRBJ2-7): NAGVMQNPRHLVRRRGQEARLRCSPMKGHSHVYWYRQLPEEGLKFMVYLQKENIIDESGMPKERFSAEFPKEGPSILRIQQVVRGDSAAYFCASSPPAVYEQYFGPGTRLTVT.

The gene calls are TRBV9 and TRBJ1-1; the D gene is possibly TRBD1 (6 bases). Deletions cut 3 bases from V and 4 bases from J, with 13 bases between. CDR3 length: 14 amino acids. Germline V gene sequence: CDR1 SGDLS, CDR2 YYNGEE. CDR3 nucleotides: TGTGCCAGCAGCGCGGACAGTGTGGGCACTGAAGCTTTCTTT. Encoded protein: CASSADSVGTEAFF.

The genes are TRBV4-3 and TRBJ2-5; tentatively, D is TRBD2 (6 bases). Trimming removed 1 base at V and 1 base at J, with 10 bases between. Germline CDR1 and CDR2: LGHNA and YSLEER. The CDR3 length is 15 residues. The CDR3 is CASSQGGSGQETQYF. The CDR3, as DNA: TGCGCCAGCAGCCAAGGGGGTAGCGGCCAAGAGACCCAGTACTTC.

The CDR3 region has the DNA TGCGCCAGCAGCTGGGCGACAGGGTTAGAAGAGCAGTACTTC. Amino acid sequence: CASSWATGLEEQYF. This chain connects TRBV5-1 to TRBJ2-7; 7 bases are shared with TRBD1. Germline loops: CDR1 SGHRS, CDR2 YFSETQ. The length of the CDR3 is 14 residues. Germline trimming cut 3 bases from V and 7 bases from J; bases unmatched to any gene: 10.

V is TRBV12-5 and J is TRBJ2-1, with TRBD1 matching over 7 bases. Germline assignment: CDR1 LGHNT and CDR2 FRNRAP. J gave up 9 bases and V 1 base, and 12 bases lay outside the gene matches. CDR3 length: 16 amino acids. CDR3 nucleotide sequence: TGTGCTAGTGGTTTGGCGACGACAGGGCCTCAATCTGAGCAGTTCTTC. Translation gives CASGLATTGPQSEQFF.

V gene TRBV12-5 combines with J gene TRBJ1-1, with D uncertain. Germline V gives CDR1 LGHNT, CDR2 FRNRAP. Trimming stripped 7 bases from V and 2 bases from J, with 5 bases between. The CDR3 is 11 residues long. CDR3 nucleotides: TGTGCTAGTGCCCTAAACACTGAAGCTTTCTTT. It specifies CASALNTEAFF.

The chain couples TRBV12-5 to TRBJ2-5, with unresolved D. The V gene lost 4 bases and the J gene lost 1 base, with 13 bases spanning the gap. The CDR3 contains 15 residues. In germline, CDR1 is LGHNT, CDR2 FRNRAP. This chain's CDR3 is CASGYQRSTQETQYF. The CDR3 coding sequence is TGTGCTAGTGGTTATCAGCGCTCGACCCAAGAGACCCAGTACTTC.

CDR3 coding DNA: TGTGCCAGCAGCTACGGCCCCCCAGGAGATACGCAGTATTTT. Protein: CASSYGPPGDTQYF. The rearrangement uses TRBV7-9 and TRBJ2-3; D call uncertain. CDR1 and CDR2 (germline): SEHNR, FQNEAQ (reference sequence). There are 14 residues in the CDR3. The ends were cut back, 4 bases at V and 5 bases at J, with 13 bases in the middle.